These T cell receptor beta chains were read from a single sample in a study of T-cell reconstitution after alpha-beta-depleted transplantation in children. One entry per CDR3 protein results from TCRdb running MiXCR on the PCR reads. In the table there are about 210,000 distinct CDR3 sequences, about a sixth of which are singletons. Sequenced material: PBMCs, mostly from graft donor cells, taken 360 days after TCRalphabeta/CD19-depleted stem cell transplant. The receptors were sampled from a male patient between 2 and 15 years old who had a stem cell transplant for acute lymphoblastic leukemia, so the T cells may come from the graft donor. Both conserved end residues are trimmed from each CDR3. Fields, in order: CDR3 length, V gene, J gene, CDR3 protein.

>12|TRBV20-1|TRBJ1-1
SARGGGGVTEAF
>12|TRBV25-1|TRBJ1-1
ASSPYGTNTEAF
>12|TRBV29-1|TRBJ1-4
SAAHSADNEKLF
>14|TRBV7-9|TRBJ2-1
ASSLRRGATYNEQF
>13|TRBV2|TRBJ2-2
ASSRQGSDTGELF
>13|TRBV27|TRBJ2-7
ASSLGQGWPYEQY
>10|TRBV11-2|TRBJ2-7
ASSLVKYEQY
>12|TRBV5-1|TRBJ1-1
ASSSPGRPAEAF
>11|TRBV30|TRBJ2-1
AWVGLAQGEQF
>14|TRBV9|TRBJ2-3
ASSGRTSFSTDTQY
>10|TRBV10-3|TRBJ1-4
ATDGGDEKLF
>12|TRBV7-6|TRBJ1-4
ASSVGRTNEKLF
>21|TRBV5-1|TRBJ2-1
ASSYPPQTLSAPLAKPHNEQF
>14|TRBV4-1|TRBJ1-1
ASSQVHWVGQVEAF
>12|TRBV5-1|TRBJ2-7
ASSAGQGSYEQY
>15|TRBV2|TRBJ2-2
ASLTSGQGLYTGELF
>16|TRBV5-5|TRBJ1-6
ASSLERLPSSYNSPLH
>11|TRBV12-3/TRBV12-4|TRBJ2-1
ASKLVWYNEQF
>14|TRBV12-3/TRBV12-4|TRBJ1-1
ASSLSPPGEGTEAF
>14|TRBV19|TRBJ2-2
ASKVSDRLGTGELF
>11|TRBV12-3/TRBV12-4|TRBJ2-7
ASSPQGAGEQY
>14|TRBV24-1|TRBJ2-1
ATSDFTGGRNNEQF
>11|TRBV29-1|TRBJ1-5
SILGVAGQPQH
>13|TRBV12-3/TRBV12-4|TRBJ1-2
ASMGHRGSWVGYT
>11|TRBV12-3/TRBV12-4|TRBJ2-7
ATRRGDLGEQY
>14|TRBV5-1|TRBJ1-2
ASSLVPQTNVYGYT
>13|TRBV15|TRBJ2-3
ATSLPGGGADTQY
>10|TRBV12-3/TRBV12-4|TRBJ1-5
ASSLSGQPQH
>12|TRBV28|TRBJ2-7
ASSIRGGRYEQY
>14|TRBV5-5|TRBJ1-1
ASSYPQGRGSTEAF